These 19 T cell receptor beta chains came from one sample sequenced in a study of beta chain features in type 1 diabetes. Study outcomes and limitations: All four CD4+ subsets of Type 1 diabetes patients contained TCRB CDR3s that were moderately but significantly shorter.

Expressed TCRB transcripts got sequenced, as all isolated RNA was reverse transcribed. The repertoire was sequenced with immunoSEQ multiplex PCR; TCRdb's copy has only in-frame clones and lacks some. Of about 650,000 clones listed, 12% were seen once; the top ten hold around 0.12%. These TCRs are of unknown antigen specificity. Sequencing input: naive CD4+ T cells from blood. Every receptor here comes from a man aged 25 to 40 with type 1 diabetes.

This clone is a singleton in its sample. V is TRBV7-3 and J is TRBJ2-3, with 8 bases lining up with TRBD1. V shed 3 bases, J shed 4 bases, and the junction held 6 bases outside the gene matches. The CDR3 is made up of 15 amino acids. The germline V gene has CDR1 SGHTA and CDR2 FQGTGA. DNA for the CDR3: TGTGCCAGCAGCTTGCAGGGGGCAAGCTCAGATACGCAGTATTTT. Protein product: CASSLQGASSDTQYF.

The V gene is TRBV6-5, the J gene TRBJ2-1; tentative D call: TRBD2 (5 bases). This CDR3 region has 14 residues. Germline loops: CDR1 MNHEY, CDR2 SVGAGI. V lost 4 bases, J lost 7 bases, and 14 bases lay in between. CDR3 nucleotide sequence: TGTGCCAGCAGTTCTCGGGAACTGGGGAATGAGCAGTTCTTC. Its protein is CASSSRELGNEQFF.

The rearrangement uses TRBV5-6 and TRBJ2-7; 8 positions match TRBD1. V lost 4 bases and J lost 6; bases outside the gene matches: 9. Germline V gene data show CDR1 as SGHDT and CDR2 as YYEEEE. The CDR3 is 14 amino acids. The CDR3 sequence is CASSPWTGTREQYF. The CDR3 nucleotides read TGTGCCAGCAGCCCCTGGACAGGGACCCGCGAGCAGTACTTC.

V and J are TRBV6-5 and TRBJ1-6, with D perhaps matching TRBD1 (6 bases). Trimming took off 5 bases at V and 8 bases at J, with 10 bases between the two ends. This CDR3 comprises 13 residues. Germline V gene sequence: CDR1 MNHEY, CDR2 SVGAGI. CDR3 coding DNA: TGTGCCAGCAGTACCCACAGGGATTCACCCCTCCACTTT. It is translated as CASSTHRDSPLHF.

This clone appeared a few times. The J gene is TRBJ2-7, the V gene TRBV7-2, with 7 bases lining up with TRBD1. Germline V gene sequence: CDR1 SGHTA, CDR2 FQGNSA. Trimming took 5 bases from V and 3 from J; bases not matched to a gene: 4. This CDR3 spans 13 amino acids. CDR3 DNA sequence: TGTGCCAGCAGCCCTACAGGGGACTACGAGCAGTACTTC. Its protein is CASSPTGDYEQYF. The full variable domain, rest sourced from reference TRBV7-2 and TRBJ2-7, is GAGVSQSPSNKVTEKGKDVELRCDPISGHTALYWYRQSLGQGLEFLIYFQGNSAPDKSGLPSDRFSAERTGGSVSTLTIQRTQQEDSAVYLCASSPTGDYEQYFGPGTRLTVT.

V gene TRBV6-1 combines with J gene TRBJ2-7, with D possibly TRBD1 on 5 matching bases. Germline loops: CDR1 MNHNS, CDR2 SASEGT. The V gene lost 4 bases and the J gene lost 3 bases, with 13 bases spanning the gap. This CDR3 is 14 amino acids long. The CDR3 sequence is CASSVPQGLYEQYF. CDR3 nucleotides: TGTGCCAGCAGTGTACCCCAGGGTCTCTACGAGCAGTACTTC.

This chain joins TRBV6-5 and TRBJ2-2, with 7 positions matching TRBD1. J gave up 7 bases and V 2 bases, and 7 bases lay outside the gene matches. The CDR3 consists of 15 residues. Germline CDR1 is MNHEY and CDR2 is SVGAGI. The CDR3 protein is CASSYVGTAFGELFF. CDR3 DNA sequence: TGTGCCAGCAGTTACGTAGGGACAGCGTTCGGGGAGCTGTTTTTT.

The J gene is TRBJ2-1, the V gene TRBV7-2; no reliable D call. Trimming removed 5 bases from V and 0 bases from J, with 11 bases in between. This CDR3 has 15 amino acids. Germline CDR1 and CDR2: SGHTA and FQGNSA. The CDR3 coding sequence is TGTGCCAGCAGCCGAGACCCGGGCTCCTACAATGAGCAGTTCTTC. As protein: CASSRDPGSYNEQFF.

This clone was recorded a few times. V is TRBV7-2 and J is TRBJ2-7, with D possibly matching TRBD1 (6 bases). Germline V gene lookup returns CDR1 SGHTA and CDR2 FQGNSA. With 5 bases removed from V and 5 bases from J, the gap between germline ends came to 13 bases. This CDR3 region has 13 residues. The CDR3 region is CASSKQGPNEQYF. DNA of the CDR3: TGTGCCAGCAGCAAACAGGGCCCCAACGAGCAGTACTTC. Full variable domain (rest looked up from reference TRBV7-2 and TRBJ2-7): GAGVSQSPSNKVTEKGKDVELRCDPISGHTALYWYRQSLGQGLEFLIYFQGNSAPDKSGLPSDRFSAERTGGSVSTLTIQRTQQEDSAVYLCASSKQGPNEQYFGPGTRLTVT.

This clone was counted only a few times. This chain uses TRBV6-4 with TRBJ2-1; 9 bases agree with TRBD2. Trimming took 2 bases from V and 9 from J; bases not matched to a gene: 8. CDR1 is MRHNA, CDR2 SNTAGT, per germline. This CDR3 is built from 15 residues. The CDR3 protein is CASSDNAGGSGEQFF. The CDR3 region has the DNA TGTGCCAGCAGTGACAACGCGGGGGGGTCTGGTGAGCAGTTCTTC.

The J gene is TRBJ2-1, the V gene TRBV6-4, with 7 positions matching TRBD2. Looked up from germline, CDR1 is MRHNA and CDR2 is SNTAGT. The CDR3 spans 14 residues. V gave up 6 bases and J gave up 7 bases; unmatched junction bases: 9. CDR3 nucleotides: TGTGCCAGCAGCGCCCGGAGCGGGATGAATGAGCAGTTCTTC. Amino acid sequence: CASSARSGMNEQFF.

This sequence joins TRBV27 and TRBJ1-2, with D unresolved. Germline CDR1 is MNHEY and CDR2 is SMNVEV (reference sequence). The V and J ends lost 5 bases and 8 bases respectively, with 18 bases between them. The CDR3 sequence is 14 residues long. CDR3 sequence: CASSATSGLVGYTF. Here the CDR3 DNA reads TGTGCCAGCAGTGCAACTTCGGGCCTCGTGGGCTACACCTTC.

This clone was seen a few times. The chain uses TRBV27 and TRBJ1-1; perhaps TRBD1 as D (6 bases). The germline gives CDR1 MNHEY, CDR2 SMNVEV (reference sequence). Trimming pared 6 bases from V and 0 bases from J, leaving 20 bases between. The CDR3 runs 17 residues. DNA of the CDR3: TGTGCCAGCAGGGACCCAGCTTTTCAGGGGATGAACACTGAAGCTTTCTTT. Protein: CASRDPAFQGMNTEAFF.

This clone was recorded a few times. The V gene is TRBV30, the J gene TRBJ1-4; D might be TRBD1 (6 bases). The V gene lost 3 bases and the J gene lost 7 bases, with 12 bases spanning the gap. The CDR3 loop spans 13 amino acids. CDR1 GTSNPN and CDR2 SVGIG come from the germline V gene (reference sequence). Here the CDR3 DNA reads TGTGCCTGGAGGGGGGCAAGCGGTGAAAAACTGTTTTTT. Protein product: CAWRGASGEKLFF. The complete variable domain, with remaining parts taken from reference TRBV30 and TRBJ1-4, reads SQTIHQWPATLVQPVGSPLSLECTVEGTSNPNLYWYRQAAGRGLQLLFYSVGIGQISSEVPQNLSASRPQDRQFILSSKKLLLSDSGFYLCAWRGASGEKLFFGSGTQLSVL.

The rearrangement uses TRBV6-1 and TRBJ2-2, with 7 bases identical to TRBD1. CDR1 and CDR2 (germline): MNHNS, SASEGT. The V gene end was trimmed by 5 bases and the J gene end by 0 bases; junction bases not matched to a gene: 3. CDR3 length: 15 amino acids. The CDR3 coding sequence is TGTGCCAGCAGTTCCGGGACAGCGAACACCGGGGAGCTGTTTTTT. This gives the protein CASSSGTANTGELFF.

This chain connects TRBV9 to TRBJ1-2; D gene ambiguous. The CDR3 is made up of 16 amino acids. CDR1 SGDLS and CDR2 YYNGEE come from the germline V gene. V lost 4 bases and J 2 bases, leaving 18 bases between the germline ends. The CDR3 spells CASSRGDAIGNYGYTF. As DNA, the CDR3 is TGTGCCAGCAGCCGTGGAGACGCTATTGGAAACTATGGCTACACCTTC.

This clone showed up just a few times. The sample has other DNA sequences that encode this CDR3 too. J is TRBJ2-5 and V is TRBV4-3, with D perhaps matching TRBD2 (7 bases). The CDR3 is 14 amino acids. Deletions cut 1 base from V and 4 bases from J, with 10 bases between. Per the germline V gene, CDR1 is LGHNA and CDR2 is YSLEER. CDR3 amino acids: CASSQAGGGETQYF. The CDR3 DNA reads as TGCGCCAGCAGCCAAGCGGGGGGCGGAGAGACCCAGTACTTC.

This clone was counted a few times. This specimen includes other DNA sequences encoding the same CDR3. The chain uses TRBV5-1 and TRBJ2-2, with D possibly TRBD1 on 6 matching bases. The germline CDR1 and CDR2 sequences are SGHRS and YFSETQ. This CDR3 region has 15 residues. V lost 0 bases to trimming and J lost 6 bases, with 12 bases between them. The CDR3 bases are TGCGCCAGCAGCTTGGCCCCAGGGGCAGCCGGGGAGCTGTTTTTT. Protein sequence: CASSLAPGAAGELFF. Together with reference TRBV5-1 and TRBJ2-2, the CDR3 gives the full variable domain: KAGVTQTPRYLIKTRGQQVTLSCSPISGHRSVSWYQQTPGQGLQFLFEYFSETQRNKGNFPGRFSGRQFSNSRSEMNVSTLELGDSALYLCASSLAPGAAGELFFGEGSRLTVL.

CDR3 in DNA: TGCGCCAGCAGAGGGCCAGGGGTATCTTACAATGAGCAGTTCTTC. Translating gives CASRGPGVSYNEQFF. The rearrangement links TRBV5-1 to TRBJ2-1, with TRBD1 as a possible D gene (6 bases). The germline V gene encodes CDR1 SGHRS and CDR2 YFSETQ. V was cut by 5 bases and J by 4 bases, with 16 bases left in between. This CDR3 comprises 15 residues.